This T cell receptor (beta chain) was recorded in a study of T cell responses to AZD1222 COVID-19 vaccine. Study-wide results and caveats: Repertoires were obtained solely post-peak T cell response.

The assay was immunoSEQ multiplex PCR, and TCRdb's table has in-frame clones only and misses some. This repertoire shows more than 120,000 clones, about 90% found once; its top ten account for 9.3%. The V and J ends lost 5 bases and 1 base respectively, with 13 bases between them. This CDR3 contains 15 residues. Per the germline V gene, CDR1 is SEHNR and CDR2 is FQNEAQ (reference sequence). Points on this clone: Its antigen is still unknown.

The chain couples TRBV7-9 to TRBJ2-3; unclear D gene. The source is an adult who received the AZD1222 COVID-19 vaccine. The source material was peripheral blood, sampled 28 days after the second AZD1222 dose. The CDR3 nucleotides are TGTGCCAGCAGCCCCCAATTTGGGCGCACAGATACGCAGTATTTT. Translating gives CASSPQFGRTDTQYF.